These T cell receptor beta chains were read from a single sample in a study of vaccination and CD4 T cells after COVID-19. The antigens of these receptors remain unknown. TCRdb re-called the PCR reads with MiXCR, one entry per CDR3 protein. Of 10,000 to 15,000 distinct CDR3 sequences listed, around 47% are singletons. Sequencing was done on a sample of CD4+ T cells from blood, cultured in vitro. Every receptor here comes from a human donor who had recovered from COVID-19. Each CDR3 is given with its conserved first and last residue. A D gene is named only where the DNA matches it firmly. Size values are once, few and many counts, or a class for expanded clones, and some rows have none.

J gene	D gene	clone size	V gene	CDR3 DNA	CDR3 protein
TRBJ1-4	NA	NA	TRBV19	TGTGCCAGTAGTAGCAGGGTTTTCGAAAAACTGTTTTTT	CASSSRVFEKLFF
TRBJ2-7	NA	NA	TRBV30	TGTGCCTGGAGTGTATTTCGGGACGGCCTGAGGGGCGAGCAGTACTTC	CAWSVFRDGLRGEQYF
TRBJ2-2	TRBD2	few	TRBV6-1	TGTGCCAGCAGAAAGGCTAGCGGGGGGGACGGGGAGCTGTTTTTT	CASRKASGGDGELFF
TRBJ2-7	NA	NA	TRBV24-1	TGTGCCACCAGTGAAACCGTCGGGGAGCAGTACTTC	CATSETVGEQYF
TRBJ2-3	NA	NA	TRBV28	TGTGCCAGCAGTTTAGGGGGGGGCCGGACAGATACGCAGTATTTT	CASSLGGGRTDTQYF
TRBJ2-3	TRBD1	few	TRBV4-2	TGTGCCAGCAGCCAGAGACAGGGGGCCATAGATACGCAGTATTTT	CASSQRQGAIDTQYF
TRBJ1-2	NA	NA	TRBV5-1	TGCGCCAGCAGCTTGGGAGGGAGCCTCTTCTATGGCTACACCTTC	CASSLGGSLFYGYTF
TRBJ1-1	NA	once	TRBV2	TGTGCCAGCAGTGAAGAACAGGAGGCTGAAGCTTTCTTT	CASSEEQEAEAFF
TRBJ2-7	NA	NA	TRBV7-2	TGTGCCAGCAGCTTCGCCGGGAATACCCCGCTCGAGCAGTACTTC	CASSFAGNTPLEQYF
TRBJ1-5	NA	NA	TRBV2	TGTGCCAGCGGGACGGGGAATCAGCCCCAGCATTTT	CASGTGNQPQHF
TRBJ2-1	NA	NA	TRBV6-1	TGTGCCAGCAGCTATAGCGGTTCCTACAATGAGCAGTTCTTC	CASSYSGSYNEQFF
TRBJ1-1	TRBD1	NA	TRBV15	TGTGCCACCAGCAGGGGGCCCGGGACAGGCACTGAAGCTTTCTTT	CATSRGPGTGTEAFF
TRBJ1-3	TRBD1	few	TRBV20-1	TGCAGTGCATTAGGGACAGGGGCTGGAAACACCATATATTTT	CSALGTGAGNTIYF
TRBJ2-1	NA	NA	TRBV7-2	TGTGCCAGCAGCTTACGAACCGGGACAACAGTTCACAATGAGCAGTTCTTC	CASSLRTGTTVHNEQFF
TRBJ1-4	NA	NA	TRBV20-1	TGCAGTGCTAGTGAGGGGGCTAATGAAAAACTGTTTTTT	CSASEGANEKLFF
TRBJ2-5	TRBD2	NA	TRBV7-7	TGTGCTAGCAGTCTAGCGGGAGCGGAGACCCAGTACTTC	CASSLAGAETQYF
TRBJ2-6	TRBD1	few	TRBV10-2	TGCGCCAGCAATAGACAGGGGGCGACTGGGGCCAACGTCCTGACTTTC	CASNRQGATGANVLTF
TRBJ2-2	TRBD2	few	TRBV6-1	TGTGCCGTAGTCGTGGGACTAGACACCGGGGAGCTGTTTTTT	CAVVVGLDTGELFF
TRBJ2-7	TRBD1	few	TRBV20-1	TGCAGTGCCCCTTCCGGGACAGGGCTCTACGAGCAGTACTTC	CSAPSGTGLYEQYF
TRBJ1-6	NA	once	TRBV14	TGTGCCAGCAGCCGACAGGACTTCGGACCCCTCCACTTT	CASSRQDFGPLHF
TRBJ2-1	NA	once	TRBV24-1	TGTGCCACCAGTGATTCGTGGAGCCCCTCCTACAATGAGCAGTTCTTC	CATSDSWSPSYNEQFF
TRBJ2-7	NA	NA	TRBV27	TGTGCCAGCAGTTTAAATCGGGATTCCTACGAGCAGTACTTC	CASSLNRDSYEQYF
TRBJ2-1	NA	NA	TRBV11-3	TGTGCCAGCAGCTTAGATACCACCCTGGCCTCGGGGACGTTCTTC	CASSLDTTLASGTFF
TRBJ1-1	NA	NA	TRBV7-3	NA	CASSFGQGAEAIF
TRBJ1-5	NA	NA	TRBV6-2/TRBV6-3	TGTGCCAGCAGACAGGGCTGGGCCAATCAGCCCCAGCATTTT	CASRQGWANQPQHF
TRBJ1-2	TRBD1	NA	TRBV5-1	TGCGCCAGCAGCCAGCAGGGGGCAGGCTATGGCTACACCTTC	CASSQQGAGYGYTF
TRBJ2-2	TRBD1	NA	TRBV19	TGTGCCAGTAGTTCAAGGACAGGGGGTAACACCGGGGAGCTGTTTTTT	CASSSRTGGNTGELFF
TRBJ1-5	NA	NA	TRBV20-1	TGCAGTGCTATCGGTGGGGGACAGCCCCAGCATTTT	CSAIGGGQPQHF
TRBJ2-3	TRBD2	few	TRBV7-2	TGTGCCAGCAGCGAAGACGGGGGGACTACAGATACGCAGTATTTT	CASSEDGGTTDTQYF
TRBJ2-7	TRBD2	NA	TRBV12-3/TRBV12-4	TGTGCCAGCAGTCCCACGGCGGGGGTCGTAGAGCAGTACTTC	CASSPTAGVVEQYF
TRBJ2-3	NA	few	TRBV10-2	TGCGCCAGCAGTGAGAGTCAGGGCTCGCAGTATTTT	CASSESQGSQYF
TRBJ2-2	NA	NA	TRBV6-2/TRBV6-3	TGTGCCACCCCACGGGACACGAATACCGGGGAGCTGTTTTTT	CATPRDTNTGELFF
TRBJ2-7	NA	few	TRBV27	TGTGCCAGCAGTCAAACGACAAGGGTGAGTTCCTACGAGCAGTACTTC	CASSQTTRVSSYEQYF
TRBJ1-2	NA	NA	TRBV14	NA	CASTNQTSMYLCASRAAGNYGYTF
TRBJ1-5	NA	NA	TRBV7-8	TGTGCCAGCAGCTTACGGTTTATGGGGACTCAGCCCCAGCATTTT	CASSLRFMGTQPQHF
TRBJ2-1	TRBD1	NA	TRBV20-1	TGCAGTGCTCGTCCCGGGACAGACAATGAGCAGTTCTTC	CSARPGTDNEQFF
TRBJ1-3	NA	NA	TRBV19	TGTGCCAGTAGTATCGGCGGACAATCTGGAAACACCATATATTTT	CASSIGGQSGNTIYF
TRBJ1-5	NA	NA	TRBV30	TGTGCCTGGAGTTTGGGGAAGGTCAATCAGCCCCAGCATTTT	CAWSLGKVNQPQHF
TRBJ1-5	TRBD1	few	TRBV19	TGTGCCAGTAGACTGGGACAGGGCAAAAATCAGCCCCAGCATTTT	CASRLGQGKNQPQHF
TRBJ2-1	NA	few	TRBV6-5	TGTGCCAGCAGTTACTCGACCCCCACGAGCTCCTACAATGAGCAGTTCTTC	CASSYSTPTSSYNEQFF
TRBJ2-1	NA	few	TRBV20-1	TGCAGTGCTAGAGAGCAGGGAAGGCACTCCTACAATGAGCAGTTCTTC	CSAREQGRHSYNEQFF
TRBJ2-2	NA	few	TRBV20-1	TGCAGTGCTCCTCGTGGTCGGCCGAACACCGGGGAGCTGTTTTTT	CSAPRGRPNTGELFF
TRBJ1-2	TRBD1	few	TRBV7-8	TGTGCCAGCAGCCTTTGGACAGGGCTAAACTATGGCTACACCTTC	CASSLWTGLNYGYTF
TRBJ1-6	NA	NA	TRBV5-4	TGTGCCAGCAGCCCCATCGGGACGGGAAATTCACCCCTCCACTTT	CASSPIGTGNSPLHF
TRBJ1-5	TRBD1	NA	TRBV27	TGTGCCAGCAGCGGACGAACCGGGACAGTAAATCAGCCCCAGCATTTT	CASSGRTGTVNQPQHF
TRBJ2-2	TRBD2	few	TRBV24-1	TGTGCCACCAGTGACCCCAAGTACGGACTAGCGGATACCGGCGAGCTGTTTTTT	CATSDPKYGLADTGELFF
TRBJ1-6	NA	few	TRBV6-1	TGTGCCAGCCAGACGACGGGTACTAATTCACCCCTCCACTTT	CASQTTGTNSPLHF
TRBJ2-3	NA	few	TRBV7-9	TGTGCCAGCAGCTTAGGTGGCGGGACGGGGGACACAGATACGCAGTATTTT	CASSLGGGTGDTDTQYF
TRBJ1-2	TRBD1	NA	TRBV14	TGTGCCAGCAGCCAGATGGGACAGGGGGATGGAGGCTACACCTTC	CASSQMGQGDGGYTF
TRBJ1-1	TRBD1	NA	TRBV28	TGTGCCAGCAGCCAAGGGGGCAGGTTGAACACTGAAGCTTTCTTT	CASSQGGRLNTEAFF
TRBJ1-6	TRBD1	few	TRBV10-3	TGTGCCATCAGTCGACAGGGATTCCAGAATTCACCCCTCCACTTT	CAISRQGFQNSPLHF
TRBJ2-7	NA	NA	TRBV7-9	TGTGCCAGCAGCTTAGGCAGGGGAGACTACGAGCAGTACTTC	CASSLGRGDYEQYF
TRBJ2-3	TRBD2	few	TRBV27	TGTGCCAGCAGACCTAGCGGGGGGGCGGATACGCAGTATTTT	CASRPSGGADTQYF
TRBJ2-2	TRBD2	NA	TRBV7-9	TGTGCCAGCAGGTGGGGACTAGCGGAGAGCACCGGGGAGCTGTTTTTT	CASRWGLAESTGELFF
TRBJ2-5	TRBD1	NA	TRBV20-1	TGCAGTGCTAGATTGATCTCTTTCCGGGACAGGGGTCCGGAGGAGACCCAGTACTTC	CSARLISFRDRGPEETQYF